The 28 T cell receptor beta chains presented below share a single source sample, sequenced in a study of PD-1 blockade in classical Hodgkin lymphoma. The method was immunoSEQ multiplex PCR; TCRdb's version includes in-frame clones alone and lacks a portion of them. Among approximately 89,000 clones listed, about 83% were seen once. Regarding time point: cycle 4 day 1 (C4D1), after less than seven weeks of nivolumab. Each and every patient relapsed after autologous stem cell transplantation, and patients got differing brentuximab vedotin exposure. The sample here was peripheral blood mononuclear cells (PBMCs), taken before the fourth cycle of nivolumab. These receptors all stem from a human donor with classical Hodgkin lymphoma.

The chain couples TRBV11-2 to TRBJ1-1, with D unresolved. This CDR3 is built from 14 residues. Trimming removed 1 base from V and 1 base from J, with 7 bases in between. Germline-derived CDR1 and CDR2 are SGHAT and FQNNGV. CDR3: CASSLVVKNTEAFF. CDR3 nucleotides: TGTGCCAGCAGCTTAGTAGTCAAGAACACTGAAGCTTTCTTT. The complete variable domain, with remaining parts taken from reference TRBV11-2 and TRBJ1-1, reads EAGVAQSPRYKIIEKRQSVAFWCNPISGHATLYWYQQILGQGPKLLIQFQNNGVVDDSQLPKDRFSAERLKGVDSTLKIQPAKLEDSAVYLCASSLVVKNTEAFFGQGTRLTVV.

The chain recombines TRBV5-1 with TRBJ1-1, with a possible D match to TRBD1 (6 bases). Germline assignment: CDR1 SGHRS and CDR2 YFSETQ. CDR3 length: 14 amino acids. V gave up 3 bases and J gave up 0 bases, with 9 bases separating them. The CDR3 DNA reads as TGCGCCAGCAGCTGGGGGGGCTTGAACACTGAAGCTTTCTTT. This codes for CASSWGGLNTEAFF.

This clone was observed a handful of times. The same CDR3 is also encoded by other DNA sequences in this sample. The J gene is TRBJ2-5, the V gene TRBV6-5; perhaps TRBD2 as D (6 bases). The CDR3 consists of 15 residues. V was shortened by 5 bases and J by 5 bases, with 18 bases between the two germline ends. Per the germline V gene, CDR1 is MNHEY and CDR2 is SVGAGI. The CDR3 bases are TGTGCCAGCAGTCTACTAGCCCGGGGTGGGGAGACCCAGTACTTC. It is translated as CASSLLARGGETQYF.

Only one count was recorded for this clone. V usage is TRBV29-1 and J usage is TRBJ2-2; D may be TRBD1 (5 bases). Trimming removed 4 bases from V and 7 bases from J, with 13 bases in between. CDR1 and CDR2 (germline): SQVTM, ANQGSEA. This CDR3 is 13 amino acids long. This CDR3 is CSVGQGWGGELFF. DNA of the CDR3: TGCAGCGTTGGCCAGGGATGGGGCGGGGAGCTGTTTTTT.

CDR3 DNA: TGTGCCATCAGTGAAGGGAGTAGGGGGGAGACCCAGTACTTC. Its translation is CAISEGSRGETQYF. The V call is TRBV10-3, the J call TRBJ2-5; D perhaps matches TRBD1 (6 bases). Germline loops: CDR1 ENHRY, CDR2 SYGVKD. Trimming left V 3 bases short and J 5 bases short, with 13 bases between. The CDR3 contains 14 residues.

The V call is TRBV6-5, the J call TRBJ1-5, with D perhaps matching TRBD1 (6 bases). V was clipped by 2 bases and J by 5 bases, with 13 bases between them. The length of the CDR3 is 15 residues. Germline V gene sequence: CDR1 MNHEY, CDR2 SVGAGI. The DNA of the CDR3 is TGTGCCAGCAGTTACAGATGGGGGGGCGATCAGCCCCAGCATTTT. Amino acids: CASSYRWGGDQPQHF.

The CDR3 here is CASSARDIGSGNIQYF. DNA for the CDR3: TGTGCCAGTAGTGCCCGGGACATTGGGTCTGGGAACATTCAGTACTTC. The chain combines TRBV19 with TRBJ2-4, with D possibly being TRBD1 (6 bases). CDR1 is LNHDA, CDR2 SQIVND, per germline (reference sequence). The CDR3 totals 16 residues. Trimming removed 5 bases from V and 7 bases from J, with 21 bases in between.

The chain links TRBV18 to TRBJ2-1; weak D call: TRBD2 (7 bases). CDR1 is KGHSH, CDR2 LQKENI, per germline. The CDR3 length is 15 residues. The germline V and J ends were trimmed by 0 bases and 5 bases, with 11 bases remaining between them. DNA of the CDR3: TGTGCCAGCTCACCACCGGGGGGGGCCGACAATGAGCAGTTCTTC. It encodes CASSPPGGADNEQFF.

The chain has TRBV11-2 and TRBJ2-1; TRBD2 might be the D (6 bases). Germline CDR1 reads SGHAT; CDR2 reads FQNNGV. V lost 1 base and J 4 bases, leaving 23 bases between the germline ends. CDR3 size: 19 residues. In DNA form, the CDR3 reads TGTGCCAGCAGCTTAGGTTTGTTTGGGACTCAAGTCACATACAATGAGCAGTTCTTC. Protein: CASSLGLFGTQVTYNEQFF.

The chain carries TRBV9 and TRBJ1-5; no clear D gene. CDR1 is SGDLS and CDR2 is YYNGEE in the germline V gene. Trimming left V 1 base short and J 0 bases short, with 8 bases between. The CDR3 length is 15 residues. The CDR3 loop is CASSVSPDSNQPQHF. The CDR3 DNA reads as TGTGCCAGCAGCGTATCCCCCGATAGCAATCAGCCCCAGCATTTT.

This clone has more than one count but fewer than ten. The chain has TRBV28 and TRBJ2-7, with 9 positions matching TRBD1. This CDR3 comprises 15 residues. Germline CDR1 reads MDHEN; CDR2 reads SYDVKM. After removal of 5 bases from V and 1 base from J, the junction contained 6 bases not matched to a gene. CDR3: CASSGQGSGSYEQYF. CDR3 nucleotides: TGTGCCAGCAGTGGACAGGGGAGCGGTTCCTACGAGCAGTACTTC.

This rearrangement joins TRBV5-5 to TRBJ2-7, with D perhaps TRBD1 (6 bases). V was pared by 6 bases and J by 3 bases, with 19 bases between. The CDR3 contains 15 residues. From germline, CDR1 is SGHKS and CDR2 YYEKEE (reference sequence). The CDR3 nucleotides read TGTGCCAGCACCCCCCGACAGGCCCCTAACTACGAGCAGTACTTC. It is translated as CASTPRQAPNYEQYF.

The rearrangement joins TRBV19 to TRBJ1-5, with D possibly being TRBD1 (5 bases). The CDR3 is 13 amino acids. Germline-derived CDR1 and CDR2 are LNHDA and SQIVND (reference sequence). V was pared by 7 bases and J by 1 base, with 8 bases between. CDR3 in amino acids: CASNRQSNQPQHF. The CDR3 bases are TGTGCCAGTAACAGACAGAGCAATCAGCCCCAGCATTTT.

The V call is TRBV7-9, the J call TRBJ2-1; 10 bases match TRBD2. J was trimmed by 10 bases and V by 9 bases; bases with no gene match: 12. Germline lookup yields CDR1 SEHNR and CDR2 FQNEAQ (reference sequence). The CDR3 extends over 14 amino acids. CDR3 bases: TGTGCCAGGGCGGGGGCTAGCGGGAGCGGGGAGCAGTTCTTC. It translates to CARAGASGSGEQFF.

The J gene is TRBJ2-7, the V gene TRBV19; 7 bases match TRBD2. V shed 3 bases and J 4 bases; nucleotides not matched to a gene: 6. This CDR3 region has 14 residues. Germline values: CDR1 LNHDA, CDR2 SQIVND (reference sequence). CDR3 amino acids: CASSISSGQYEQYF. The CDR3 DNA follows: TGTGCCAGTAGTATTTCTAGCGGTCAATACGAGCAGTACTTC. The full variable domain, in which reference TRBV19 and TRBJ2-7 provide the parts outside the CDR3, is DGGITQSPKYLFRKEGQNVTLSCEQNLNHDAMYWYRQDPGQGLRLIYYSQIVNDFQKGDIAEGYSVSREKKESFPLTVTSAQKNPTAFYLCASSISSGQYEQYFGPGTRLTVT.

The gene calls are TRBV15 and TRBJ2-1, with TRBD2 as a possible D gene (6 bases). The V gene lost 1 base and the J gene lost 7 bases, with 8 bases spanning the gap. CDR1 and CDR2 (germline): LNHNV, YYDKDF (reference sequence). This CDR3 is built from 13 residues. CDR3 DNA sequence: TGTGCCACCAGCAGAGGCGGGGTGAATGAGCAGTTCTTC. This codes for CATSRGGVNEQFF.

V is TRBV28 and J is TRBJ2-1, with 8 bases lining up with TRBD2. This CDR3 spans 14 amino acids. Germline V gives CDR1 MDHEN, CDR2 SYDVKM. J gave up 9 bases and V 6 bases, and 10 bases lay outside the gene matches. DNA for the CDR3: TGTGCCAGCAGGGCAGCGGGAGCAAAGGGTGAGCAGTTCTTC. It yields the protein CASRAAGAKGEQFF.

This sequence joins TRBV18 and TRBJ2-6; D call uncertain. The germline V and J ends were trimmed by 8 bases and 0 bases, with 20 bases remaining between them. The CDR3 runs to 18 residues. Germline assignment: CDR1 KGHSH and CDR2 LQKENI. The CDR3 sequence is CASHLYPDGHSGANVLTF. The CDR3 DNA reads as TGTGCCAGCCACCTATACCCCGACGGCCACTCTGGGGCCAACGTCCTGACTTTC.

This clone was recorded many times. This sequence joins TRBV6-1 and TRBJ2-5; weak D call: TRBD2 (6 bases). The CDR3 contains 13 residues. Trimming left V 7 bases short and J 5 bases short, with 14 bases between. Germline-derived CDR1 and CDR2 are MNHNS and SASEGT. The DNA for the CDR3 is TGTGCCAGCACGCGGGGATGGAGGGAGACCCAGTACTTC. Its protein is CASTRGWRETQYF.

The CDR3 sequence: CSVEEDLVADSYNEQFF. Written as DNA, the CDR3 is TGCAGCGTTGAAGAGGATCTAGTAGCGGACTCCTACAATGAGCAGTTCTTC. The chain has TRBV29-1 and TRBJ2-1; a possible D gene is TRBD2 (6 bases). The V end was cut by 0 bases, the J end by 0 bases, with 15 bases between. This CDR3 is built from 17 residues. CDR1 is SQVTM, CDR2 ANQGSEA, per germline.

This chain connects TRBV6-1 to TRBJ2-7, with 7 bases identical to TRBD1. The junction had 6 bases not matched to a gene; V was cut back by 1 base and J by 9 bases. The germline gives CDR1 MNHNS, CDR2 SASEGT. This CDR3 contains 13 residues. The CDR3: CASSEEQGLGQYF. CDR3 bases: TGTGCCAGCAGTGAAGAACAGGGGTTAGGGCAGTACTTC.

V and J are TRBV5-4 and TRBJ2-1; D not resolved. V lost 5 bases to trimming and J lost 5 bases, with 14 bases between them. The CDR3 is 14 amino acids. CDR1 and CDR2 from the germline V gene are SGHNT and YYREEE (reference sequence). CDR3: CASSVPYGNNEQFF. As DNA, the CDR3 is TGTGCCAGCAGTGTGCCGTATGGAAACAATGAGCAGTTCTTC. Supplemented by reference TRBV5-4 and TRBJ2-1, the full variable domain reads ETGVTQSPTHLIKTRGQQVTLRCSSQSGHNTVSWYQQALGQGPQFIFQYYREEENGRGNFPPRFSGLQFPNYSSELNVNALELDDSALYLCASSVPYGNNEQFFGPGTRLTVL.

CDR3: CAISDLGRGTGEFF. CDR3 DNA sequence: TGTGCCATCAGTGATCTTGGGCGGGGGACAGGGGAGTTCTTC. The genes are TRBV10-3 and TRBJ2-1; 10 nucleotides align to TRBD1. This CDR3 is 14 amino acids long. Germline-derived CDR1 and CDR2 are ENHRY and SYGVKD. The junction had 10 bases not matched to a gene; V was cut back by 3 bases and J by 14 bases.

The CDR3 loop is CAWSPSGRAYEQYF. CDR3 in DNA: TGTGCCTGGAGCCCTAGCGGGAGGGCCTACGAGCAGTACTTC. The chain employs TRBV30 and TRBJ2-7; TRBD2 agrees at 12 bases. Germline assignment: CDR1 GTSNPN and CDR2 SVGIG (reference sequence). The CDR3 is 14 amino acids. Trimming took 3 bases from V and 2 from J; bases not matched to a gene: 2.

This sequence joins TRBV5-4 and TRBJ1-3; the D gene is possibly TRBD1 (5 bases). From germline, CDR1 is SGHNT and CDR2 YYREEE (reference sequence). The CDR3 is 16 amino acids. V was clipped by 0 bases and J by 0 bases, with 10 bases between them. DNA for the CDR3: TGTGCCAGCAGCTTGGTAGGGGCTGGCTCTGGAAACACCATATATTTT. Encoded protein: CASSLVGAGSGNTIYF.

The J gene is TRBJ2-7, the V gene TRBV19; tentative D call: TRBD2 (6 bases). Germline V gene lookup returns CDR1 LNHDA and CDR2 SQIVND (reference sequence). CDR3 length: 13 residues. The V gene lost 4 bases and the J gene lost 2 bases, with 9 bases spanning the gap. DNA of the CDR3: TGTGCCAGTAGTAGCGGGACCCCCTACGAGCAGTACTTC. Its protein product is CASSSGTPYEQYF.

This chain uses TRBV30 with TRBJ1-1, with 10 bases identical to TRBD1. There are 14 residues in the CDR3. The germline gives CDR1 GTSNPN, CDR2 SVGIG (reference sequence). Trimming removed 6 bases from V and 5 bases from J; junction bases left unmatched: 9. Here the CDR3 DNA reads TGTGCCTGCCAGTCGACAGGGGGCTGGACTGAAGCTTTCTTT. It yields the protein CACQSTGGWTEAFF.

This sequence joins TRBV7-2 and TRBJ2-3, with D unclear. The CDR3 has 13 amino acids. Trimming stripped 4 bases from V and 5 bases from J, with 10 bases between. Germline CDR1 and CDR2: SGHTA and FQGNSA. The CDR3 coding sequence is TGTGCCAGCAGCTCGAGAGTACAAGATACGCAGTATTTT. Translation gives CASSSRVQDTQYF.